One and the same sample provided the 22 T cell receptor beta chains below, sequenced in a study of T cells after yellow fever vaccination. One entry per CDR3 protein results from TCRdb running MiXCR on the 5' RACE reads. The sample lists about 300,000 distinct CDR3 sequences, 8.7% occurring once. The specimen was CD4+ T cells sorted from PBMCs, collected 5 days after the yellow fever booster vaccination. The receptors were sampled from a man aged 18-30 years who received the YFV17D yellow fever vaccine.

This chain uses TRBV9 with TRBJ2-2; D might be TRBD2 (5 bases). V was clipped by 0 bases and J by 4 bases, with 13 bases between them. This CDR3 contains 16 residues. Germline CDR1 SGDLS, CDR2 YYNGEE. The CDR3 loop is CASSVDPAGGTGELFF. CDR3 nucleotide sequence: TGTGCCAGCAGCGTAGATCCCGCGGGTGGCACCGGGGAGCTGTTTTTT.

This clonotype was counted only a few times. The chain carries TRBV7-2 and TRBJ1-4; TRBD1 matches at 8 bases. CDR3 size: 18 residues. The ends lost 3 bases at V and 0 bases at J; junction bases unmatched: 9. Germline loops: CDR1 SGHTA, CDR2 FQGNSA. The CDR3 here is CASSLGQDSHSTNEKLFF. In nucleotides, the CDR3 is TGTGCCAGCAGCTTGGGACAGGATTCCCACTCAACTAATGAAAAACTGTTTTTT.

The table lists this clonotype with many counts. This chain connects TRBV5-4 to TRBJ2-1; TRBD1 aligns across 7 bases. This CDR3 has 14 amino acids. Germline CDR1 is SGHNT and CDR2 is YYREEE (reference sequence). Trimming took 4 bases from V and 4 from J; bases not matched to a gene: 5. Written as DNA, the CDR3 is TGTGCCAGCAGCCCCCGGGACAGTTACAATGAGCAGTTCTTC. This translates into CASSPRDSYNEQFF.

This clonotype came up many times. CDR3 in DNA: TGTGCCAGCAGTTTAAGGGTAGCGGGGGGACGGCTCTACAATGAGCAGTTCTTC. Its protein is CASSLRVAGGRLYNEQFF. V usage is TRBV12-3 or TRBV12-4 and J usage is TRBJ2-1; 10 bases map to TRBD2. This CDR3 region has 18 residues. With V trimmed by 2 bases and J by 3 bases, 10 bases remained unmatched.

This clonotype was seen ten or more times. The CDR3 is CSVDAQDRNTQYF. The CDR3 DNA is TGCAGCGTGGACGCCCAGGACAGGAATACGCAGTATTTT. This chain joins TRBV29-1 and TRBJ2-3, with TRBD1 identical over 7 bases. The CDR3 contains 13 residues. The trim removed 6 bases at V and 7 bases at J, leaving 10 bases unmatched. The germline CDR1 and CDR2 sequences are SQVTM and ANQGSEA.

This clonotype was recorded a few times. This chain joins TRBV15 and TRBJ2-3, with no clear D. The V end lost 1 base, the J end lost 6 bases, and 5 bases lay between the germline ends. This CDR3 comprises 12 residues. From germline, CDR1 is LNHNV and CDR2 YYDKDF (reference sequence). The CDR3 nucleotides read TGTGCCACCAGCAGAGGTTCGGATACGCAGTATTTT. Amino acids: CATSRGSDTQYF.

This clonotype was recorded at least ten times. The rearrangement uses TRBV20-1 and TRBJ2-3, with 9 positions matching TRBD1. With 4 bases clipped from V and 5 bases from J, the junction kept 4 bases outside the gene matches. The germline CDR1 and CDR2 sequences are DFQATT and SNEGSKA (reference sequence). This CDR3 contains 13 residues. This chain's CDR3 is CSAKTGGIDTQYF. Written as DNA, the CDR3 is TGCAGTGCTAAGACAGGGGGGATAGATACGCAGTATTTT.

This clonotype was seen a few times. J is TRBJ2-1 and V is TRBV6-6; no clear D. The V gene's germline CDR1 is MNHNY and CDR2 SVGAGI (reference sequence). The germline V and J ends were trimmed by 1 base and 9 bases, with 7 bases remaining between them. This CDR3 contains 12 residues. In nucleotides, the CDR3 is TGTGCCAGCAGTTACTACGGCACTGAGCAGTTCTTC. Residues: CASSYYGTEQFF.

The rearrangement links TRBV7-2 to TRBJ2-7, with 7 bases that match TRBD2. From germline, CDR1 is SGHTA and CDR2 FQGNSA. The V segment lost 2 bases and the J segment 2 bases; nucleotides outside the gene matches: 3. The CDR3 runs to 14 residues. The CDR3 DNA is TGTGCCAGCAGCTTAACCGGGGGGACCTACGAGCAGTACTTC. Its protein is CASSLTGGTYEQYF.

This rearrangement joins TRBV4-3 to TRBJ2-5; D is possibly TRBD1 or TRBD2 (5 bases each). CDR3 size: 15 residues. V shed 0 bases and J shed 7 bases, with 15 bases lying between them. Germline V gene sequence: CDR1 LGHNA, CDR2 YSLEER. The CDR3 DNA sequence: TGCGCCAGCAGCCAAGATAGGAGGACGGGGCGGACCCAGTACTTC. Translating it yields CASSQDRRTGRTQYF.

This clonotype was picked up many times. The chain recombines TRBV20-1 with TRBJ1-5; 7 nucleotides match TRBD1. Germline CDR1 and CDR2: DFQATT and SNEGSKA (reference sequence). This CDR3 comprises 18 residues. V was pared by 4 bases and J by 1 base, with 16 bases of the junction left unmatched. The CDR3 nucleotides are TGCAGTGCTAACTCGGGCAGGGGGTCACTTCTGAGCAATCAGCCCCAGCATTTT. This gives the protein CSANSGRGSLLSNQPQHF.

This sequence joins TRBV29-1 and TRBJ2-3, with D unresolved. The germline V and J ends were trimmed by 5 bases and 2 bases, with 5 bases remaining between them. The length of the CDR3 is 11 residues. Germline V CDR1 and CDR2: SQVTM, ANQGSEA. The CDR3 protein is CSVRNTDTQYF. DNA for the CDR3: TGCAGCGTTCGGAACACAGATACGCAGTATTTT.

This chain's CDR3 is CASRAGTGGETQYF. CDR3 in DNA: TGCGCCAGCAGGGCCGGGACAGGGGGCGAGACCCAGTACTTC. This chain joins TRBV5-1 and TRBJ2-5, with 12 bases lining up with TRBD1. Germline V gives CDR1 SGHRS, CDR2 YFSETQ. J gave up 5 bases and V 5 bases, and 4 bases lay outside the gene matches. The CDR3 loop spans 14 amino acids.

This clonotype was seen repeatedly, ten times or more. This chain connects TRBV27 to TRBJ1-6; D perhaps matches TRBD1 (6 bases). The germline CDR1 and CDR2 sequences are MNHEY and SMNVEV (reference sequence). V was cut by 0 bases and J by 9 bases, with 12 bases left in between. The length of the CDR3 is 15 residues. CDR3 sequence reads: CASSLSMGGGSPLHF. The CDR3 DNA reads TGTGCCAGCAGTTTATCGATGGGGGGCGGTTCACCCCTCCACTTT.

The V call is TRBV11-3, the J call TRBJ1-1; 7 positions match TRBD1. In germline, CDR1 is SGHNT, CDR2 YENEEA. The CDR3 has 14 residues. V lost 0 bases, J lost 4 bases, and 2 bases stayed unmatched. The CDR3 protein is CASSLDRDSTEAFF. CDR3 bases: TGTGCCAGCAGCTTAGACCGGGACAGCACTGAAGCTTTCTTT.

A few counts support this clonotype. The gene calls are TRBV12-3 or TRBV12-4 and TRBJ2-7; 8 bases line up with TRBD2. V dropped 5 bases and J dropped 7; count of bases not matched to a gene: 10. This CDR3 is built from 14 residues. Written as DNA, the CDR3 is TGTGCCAGCAGTCAGGGAGCGGGGGCGGGGGAGCAGTACTTC. It specifies CASSQGAGAGEQYF.

Note on this clonotype: A much larger clone differs by one base, so this may be a read error. The J gene is TRBJ2-5, the V gene TRBV2; no reliable D call. CDR1 is SNHLY, CDR2 FYNNEI, per germline. The CDR3 is 12 amino acids. DNA for the CDR3: TGTGCCAGCAGTGAACGCCAAGAGACCCCGTACTTC. The encoded protein is CASSERQETPYF.

The chain is built from TRBV27 and TRBJ1-2; the D is unclear. Germline CDR1 and CDR2: MNHEY and SMNVEV (reference sequence). V was trimmed by 5 bases and J by 4 bases, leaving 14 bases between them. The CDR3 totals 14 residues. The CDR3 coding sequence is TGTGCCAGCAGTCCCTCGGGGTTGGGCTATGGCTACACCTTC. Translation: CASSPSGLGYGYTF.

The rearrangement links TRBV5-1 to TRBJ2-5; TRBD2 is a possible D gene (6 bases). CDR3 size: 13 residues. The ends were cut back, 9 bases at V and 1 base at J, with 13 bases in the middle. The germline gives CDR1 SGHRS, CDR2 YFSETQ. CDR3 nucleotides: TGCGCCACACAGGCGGGGCCCCAAGAGACCCAGTACTTC. This encodes CATQAGPQETQYF.

This chain uses TRBV7-2 with TRBJ2-3, with TRBD1 identical over 10 bases. This CDR3 spans 16 amino acids. V trimming: 5 bases; J trimming: 3 bases; junction bases outside the gene matches: 8. Germline-derived CDR1 and CDR2 are SGHTA and FQGNSA. Here the CDR3 DNA reads TGTGCCAGCAGCCCTGACAGGGGGCTAGGAACAGATACGCAGTATTTT. It yields the protein CASSPDRGLGTDTQYF.

This clonotype has at least ten counts. The chain combines TRBV5-1 with TRBJ1-2; D is ambiguous. V was shortened by 1 base and J by 2 bases, with 6 bases between the two germline ends. Per germline, CDR1 SGHRS and CDR2 YFSETQ. The CDR3 covers 13 residues. The CDR3, as DNA: TGCGCCAGCAGCTTGACGGAAAACTATGGCTACACCTTC. Translating it yields CASSLTENYGYTF.

This clonotype was detected a few times. V gene TRBV6-1 combines with J gene TRBJ2-2; 9 nucleotides align to TRBD2. V shed 5 bases, J shed 7 bases, and the junction held 11 bases outside the gene matches. Germline V gene data show CDR1 as MNHNS and CDR2 as SASEGT. The length of the CDR3 is 16 residues. DNA of the CDR3: TGTGCCAGCAGTCCAGCGGGGGGCCCCCGGGACGGGGAGCTGTTTTTT. Amino acid sequence: CASSPAGGPRDGELFF.